Listed below are T cell receptor beta chains from one sample, sequenced in a study of OX40 agonist ivuxolimab in advanced cancers. The table came from immunoSEQ multiplex PCR; TCRdb's copy has only in-frame clones and leaves some out. The sample lists 74,000 or so clones; around 86% were seen once. This material consisted of CD4+ or CD8+ T cells sorted from blood, taken in a trial of the OX40 agonist ivuxolimab. The receptors here all came from an adult with an advanced solid tumor such as melanoma, head and neck, liver or kidney cancer. CDR3s include the opening cysteine and the closing phenylalanine or tryptophan. The D gene is left open where the match is weak. Expanded clones are given a class, and other clones once, few, many or no size at all.

v_gene: TRBV6-1
j_gene: TRBJ1-4
abundance: NA
d_gene: NA
CDR3aa: CASSGIVTVGEKLFF
CDR3nt: TGTGCCAGCAGTGGAATTGTGACGGTTGGGGAAAAACTGTTTTTT

v_gene: TRBV14
j_gene: TRBJ2-2
abundance: once
d_gene: NA
CDR3aa: CASSSHRRELFF
CDR3nt: TGTGCCAGCAGCTCCCATAGGCGGGAGCTGTTTTTT

v_gene: TRBV7-6
j_gene: TRBJ2-1
abundance: once
d_gene: TRBD2
CDR3aa: CASSLGTSGIYNEQFF
CDR3nt: TGTGCCAGCAGCTTGGGGACCAGCGGGATCTACAATGAGCAGTTCTTC

v_gene: TRBV20-1
j_gene: TRBJ2-7
abundance: NA
d_gene: NA
CDR3aa: CSATGYYEQYF
CDR3nt: TGCAGTGCTACCGGGTACTACGAGCAGTACTTC

v_gene: TRBV6-5
j_gene: TRBJ2-2
abundance: NA
d_gene: NA
CDR3aa: CASRNTNTGELFF
CDR3nt: TGTGCCAGCAGGAACACCAACACCGGGGAGCTGTTTTTT

v_gene: TRBV5-6
j_gene: TRBJ1-2
abundance: once
d_gene: NA
CDR3aa: CASSLALRDYGYTF
CDR3nt: TGTGCCAGCAGCTTGGCCTTAAGAGACTATGGCTACACCTTC

v_gene: TRBV28
j_gene: TRBJ2-3
abundance: NA
d_gene: NA
CDR3aa: CASLFTDTQYF
CDR3nt: TGTGCCAGCCTATTTACAGATACGCAGTATTTT

v_gene: TRBV7-6
j_gene: TRBJ1-1
abundance: NA
d_gene: NA
CDR3aa: CASYALGNTEAFF
CDR3nt: TGTGCCAGCTACGCCTTGGGGAACACTGAAGCTTTCTTT

v_gene: TRBV5-1
j_gene: TRBJ2-5
abundance: once
d_gene: TRBD1
CDR3aa: CASSPSDRGGWETQYF
CDR3nt: TGCGCCAGCAGCCCTTCGGACAGGGGAGGTTGGGAGACCCAGTACTTC

v_gene: TRBV9
j_gene: TRBJ2-3
abundance: NA
d_gene: TRBD2
CDR3aa: CASSLSGSRTDTQYF
CDR3nt: TGTGCCAGCAGCTTGAGCGGGAGCCGGACAGATACGCAGTATTTT

v_gene: TRBV2
j_gene: TRBJ2-1
abundance: NA
d_gene: NA
CDR3aa: CASSEVSGAYNEQFF
CDR3nt: TGTGCCAGCAGTGAAGTGAGCGGAGCCTACAATGAGCAGTTCTTC

v_gene: TRBV7-3
j_gene: TRBJ2-1
abundance: NA
d_gene: NA
CDR3aa: CASSTGDPTRNEQFF
CDR3nt: TGTGCCAGCAGCACCGGGGACCCTACGAGGAATGAGCAGTTCTTC

v_gene: TRBV6-1
j_gene: TRBJ1-3
abundance: NA
d_gene: TRBD1
CDR3aa: CASSEEIAGGSIGNTIYF
CDR3nt: TGTGCCAGCAGTGAAGAGATTGCAGGGGGCTCTATTGGAAACACCATATATTTT

v_gene: TRBV6-5
j_gene: TRBJ1-4
abundance: once
d_gene: NA
CDR3aa: CASGRSTNEKLFF
CDR3nt: TGTGCCAGCGGACGTTCAACTAATGAAAAACTGTTTTTT

v_gene: TRBV5-1
j_gene: TRBJ1-1
abundance: once
d_gene: TRBD1
CDR3aa: CASSLGPGQGHTEAFF
CDR3nt: TGCGCCAGCAGCTTGGGCCCGGGACAGGGACACACTGAAGCTTTCTTT

v_gene: TRBV5-1
j_gene: TRBJ2-2
abundance: NA
d_gene: NA
CDR3aa: CASSSAGGGGTGELFF
CDR3nt: TGCGCCAGCAGCTCGGCTGGGGGCGGCGGAACCGGGGAGCTGTTTTTT

v_gene: TRBV7-3
j_gene: TRBJ2-4
abundance: once
d_gene: NA
CDR3aa: CASSVSGTKNIQYF
CDR3nt: TGTGCCAGCAGCGTCTCCGGGACCAAAAACATTCAGTACTTC

v_gene: TRBV30
j_gene: TRBJ1-2
abundance: NA
d_gene: NA
CDR3aa: CAWSRQSYGYTF
CDR3nt: TGTGCCTGGAGTAGACAGAGCTATGGCTACACCTTC

v_gene: TRBV7-2
j_gene: TRBJ1-3
abundance: NA
d_gene: NA
CDR3aa: CASSLVRASGNTIYF
CDR3nt: TGTGCCAGCAGCTTAGTAAGGGCTTCTGGAAACACCATATATTTT

v_gene: TRBV19
j_gene: TRBJ1-5
abundance: NA
d_gene: NA
CDR3aa: CASSPRGADSNQPQHF
CDR3nt: TGTGCCAGTAGTCCCCGAGGGGCAGATAGCAATCAGCCCCAGCATTTT

v_gene: TRBV11-3
j_gene: TRBJ1-1
abundance: NA
d_gene: NA
CDR3aa: CASSRGGRMNTEAFF
CDR3nt: TGTGCCAGCAGCCGAGGAGGACGGATGAACACTGAAGCTTTCTTT

v_gene: TRBV28
j_gene: TRBJ2-2
abundance: NA
d_gene: NA
CDR3aa: CATKQGRAGELFF
CDR3nt: TGTGCCACCAAACAAGGCCGCGCCGGGGAGCTGTTTTTT

v_gene: TRBV5-4
j_gene: TRBJ1-1
abundance: NA
d_gene: TRBD1
CDR3aa: CASSLPLQGEAFF
CDR3nt: TGTGCCAGCAGCTTACCCCTACAGGGGGAAGCTTTCTTT

v_gene: TRBV5-4
j_gene: TRBJ2-2
abundance: NA
d_gene: TRBD1
CDR3aa: CASSLTGGNTGELFF
CDR3nt: TGTGCCAGCAGCTTGACAGGGGGGAACACCGGGGAGCTGTTTTTT

v_gene: TRBV11-2
j_gene: TRBJ2-7
abundance: once
d_gene: NA
CDR3aa: CASSLPRRLQVSYEQYF
CDR3nt: TGTGCCAGCAGCTTACCACGGCGGTTACAGGTCTCCTACGAGCAGTACTTC

v_gene: TRBV5-6
j_gene: TRBJ2-7
abundance: NA
d_gene: NA
CDR3aa: CASSLRRAGHEQYF
CDR3nt: TGTGCCAGCAGCTTAAGGCGAGCAGGACACGAGCAGTACTTC

v_gene: TRBV5-1
j_gene: TRBJ2-3
abundance: NA
d_gene: TRBD1
CDR3aa: CASSLGQGSDTQYF
CDR3nt: TGCGCCAGCAGCCTCGGACAGGGGTCAGATACGCAGTATTTT

v_gene: TRBV7-9
j_gene: TRBJ2-2
abundance: NA
d_gene: NA
CDR3aa: CASSNTRGTGELFF
CDR3nt: TGTGCCAGCAGTAACACACGGGGGACCGGGGAGCTGTTTTTT

v_gene: TRBV4-3
j_gene: TRBJ2-3
abundance: once
d_gene: NA
CDR3aa: CASSQVAASTDTQYF
CDR3nt: TGCGCCAGCAGCCAAGTAGCAGCTAGCACAGATACGCAGTATTTT

v_gene: TRBV6-6
j_gene: TRBJ1-2
abundance: NA
d_gene: NA
CDR3aa: CAARGWGLDGYTF
CDR3nt: TGTGCCGCCAGGGGTTGGGGCTTGGATGGCTACACCTTC

v_gene: TRBV5-4
j_gene: TRBJ2-5
abundance: NA
d_gene: TRBD2
CDR3aa: CASSGITRGGAETQYF
CDR3nt: TGTGCCAGCAGCGGCATTACCCGCGGGGGGGCAGAGACCCAGTACTTC

v_gene: TRBV2
j_gene: TRBJ2-3
abundance: NA
d_gene: TRBD2
CDR3aa: CASSGLVSDTQYF
CDR3nt: TGTGCCTCTTCCGGACTAGTATCAGATACGCAGTATTTT